These T cell receptor beta chains were read from a single sample in a study of cytomegalovirus exposure and HLA in healthy donors. TCRdb's table, derived via immunoSEQ multiplex PCR, lists solely in-frame clones and lacks some. The repertoire includes 150,000 or so clones, 60% to 85% of them detected once, and 3% to 4% sits in the top ten. The sample comprised PBMCs. The source of these receptors is a woman aged 40 to 50 in good health and CMV-seronegative. CDR3s include the opening cysteine and the closing phenylalanine or tryptophan. D genes are given only for firm matches. Size values are once, few and many counts, or a class for expanded clones, and some rows have none.

V	size	D	J	CDR3	DNA
TRBV28	-	-	TRBJ1-5	CASSLGQLGNQPQHF	TGTGCCAGCAGTTTAGGACAGCTCGGCAATCAGCCCCAGCATTTT
TRBV7-6	-	TRBD2	TRBJ2-5	CASSSSGLETQYF	TGTGCCAGCAGTTCTAGCGGGTTAGAGACCCAGTACTTC
TRBV9	-	TRBD2	TRBJ2-3	CASSAGGTRLENTQYF	TGTGCCAGCAGCGCGGGAGGGACTCGACTAGAAAATACGCAGTATTTT
TRBV6-5	few	-	TRBJ2-1	CASGDVGGYNEQFF	TGTGCCAGCGGAGACGTTGGGGGGTACAATGAGCAGTTCTTC
TRBV5-1	-	-	TRBJ2-7	CASSPGVNEQYF	TGCGCCAGCAGCCCGGGAGTTAACGAGCAGTACTTC
TRBV7-9	once	-	TRBJ1-4	CASSLGGLGNEKLFF	TGTGCCAGCAGCTTAGGGGGGCTGGGAAATGAAAAACTGTTTTTT
TRBV5-8	-	-	TRBJ2-3	CASSLGTAPAGSTDTQYF	TGTGCCAGCAGCTTGGGTACGGCGCCTGCAGGGTCCACAGATACGCAGTATTTT
TRBV7-8	-	-	TRBJ2-7	CASSSAGRYGYEQYF	TGTGCCAGCAGCTCGGCCGGCAGGTACGGTTACGAGCAGTACTTC
TRBV5-4	-	TRBD1	TRBJ1-1	CASSFFGQGDTEAFF	TGTGCCAGCAGCTTCTTCGGACAGGGCGACACTGAAGCTTTCTTT
TRBV2	-	-	TRBJ1-2	CASSAGRPLNYGYTF	TGTGCCAGCAGCGCGGGACGGCCGCTTAACTATGGCTACACCTTC
TRBV7-2	-	TRBD1	TRBJ1-5	CASSLLFSGQGDQPQHF	TGTGCCAGCAGCTTACTCTTTTCGGGACAGGGCGATCAGCCCCAGCATTTT
TRBV18	few	TRBD1	TRBJ1-2	CASSPIFPPGTEDGYTF	TGTGCCAGCTCACCGATTTTTCCTCCCGGGACAGAGGATGGCTACACCTTC
TRBV5-1	-	-	TRBJ2-7	CASSLVLRRATGNPYEQYF	TGCGCCAGCAGCTTGGTGCTGCGGCGGGCTACAGGGAATCCTTACGAGCAGTACTTC
TRBV5-6	-	TRBD1	TRBJ1-1	CASSLVDREEAFF	TGTGCCAGCAGCTTGGTAGACAGGGAGGAAGCTTTCTTT
TRBV29-1	-	TRBD2	TRBJ2-5	CSVAKGLADSRGETQYF	TGCAGCGTCGCCAAGGGACTAGCGGACTCAAGGGGAGAGACCCAGTACTTC
TRBV27	once	TRBD1	TRBJ2-7	CASSAGTGREQYF	TGTGCCAGCAGCGCAGGGACAGGGAGGGAGCAGTACTTC
TRBV27	-	-	TRBJ1-5	CASSRGRFTGDQPQHF	TGTGCCAGCAGTAGGGGACGGTTTACGGGGGATCAGCCCCAGCATTTT
TRBV7-9	-	-	TRBJ1-1	CASSLVYRTGEAFF	TGTGCCAGCAGCTTAGTTTATAGAACAGGCGAAGCTTTCTTT
TRBV20-1	-	-	TRBJ2-5	CSVGPGETQYF	TGCAGCGTTGGGCCCGGAGAGACCCAGTACTTC
TRBV7-9	-	TRBD1	TRBJ2-6	CASSLPGTVISGANVLTF	TGTGCCAGCAGCTTACCCGGGACAGTAATCTCTGGGGCCAACGTCCTGACTTTC
TRBV29-1	-	-	TRBJ1-1	CSVEDPGCVVNTEAFF	TGCAGCGTTGAAGATCCGGGGTGTGTGGTGAACACTGAAGCTTTCTTT
TRBV19	-	TRBD1	TRBJ1-4	CASSLDRGGEKLFF	TGTGCCAGTAGCCTGGACAGGGGAGGCGAAAAACTGTTTTTT
TRBV27	once	-	TRBJ2-7	CASSSSSEPVRQYF	TGTGCCAGCAGTTCCTCATCGGAGCCTGTGCGGCAGTACTTC
TRBV6-1	-	TRBD1	TRBJ1-3	CASSPTGVGNTIYF	TGTGCCAGCAGTCCCACAGGGGTCGGAAACACCATATATTTT
TRBV25-1	once	-	TRBJ2-1	CASSEYVAPLGDDEQFF	TGTGCCAGCAGTGAATATGTCGCCCCCCTAGGCGACGATGAGCAGTTCTTC
TRBV28	few	TRBD1	TRBJ2-1	CASRTGTDYNEQFF	TGTGCCAGCAGGACGGGGACAGATTACAATGAGCAGTTCTTC
TRBV5-4	-	-	TRBJ2-1	CGGSADPYNEQFF	TGTGGCGGAAGTGCCGACCCCTACAATGAGCAGTTCTTC
TRBV2	-	-	TRBJ2-7	CASSDVKGVSYEQYF	TGTGCCAGCAGTGATGTTAAAGGGGTGTCCTACGAGCAGTACTTC
TRBV5-1	-	-	TRBJ1-5	CASSLVGADNQPQHF	TGCGCCAGCAGCTTGGTAGGGGCCGACAATCAGCCCCAGCATTTT
TRBV30	few	-	TRBJ1-1	CAWSVHLTGPYENTEAFF	TGTGCCTGGAGTGTACACCTGACAGGCCCATATGAGAACACTGAAGCTTTCTTT
TRBV5-6	few	TRBD2	TRBJ2-5	CASSLARDLAGGPAETQYF	TGTGCCAGCAGCTTGGCCCGGGATCTAGCGGGAGGGCCGGCAGAGACCCAGTACTTC